A single sample is the source of the 8 T cell receptor beta chains below, sequenced in a study of T cell responses to AZD1222 COVID-19 vaccine. The data were produced by immunoSEQ multiplex PCR, yet TCRdb's version contains in-frame clones alone and is incomplete. The sample has about 79,000 clones, roughly 80% seen once. The sequencing used peripheral blood, collected 28 days after the second AZD1222 dose. These receptors came from an adult who received the AZD1222 COVID-19 vaccine.

This chain connects TRBV19 to TRBJ2-1; the match to TRBD2 covers 8 bases. The CDR3 contains 19 residues. The germline gives CDR1 LNHDA, CDR2 SQIVND (reference sequence). After removal of 5 bases from V and 4 bases from J, the junction contained 19 bases not matched to a gene. The CDR3 region is CASSSQTAGGAGRYNEQFF. The CDR3 bases are TGTGCCAGTAGTTCCCAAACCGCGGGAGGCGCGGGGCGATACAATGAGCAGTTCTTC.

The chain couples TRBV9 to TRBJ2-7; D perhaps matches TRBD1 (6 bases). V was clipped by 3 bases and J by 3 bases, with 10 bases between them. The CDR3 is 13 amino acids. Germline CDR1 SGDLS, CDR2 YYNGEE. The CDR3 sequence: CASSGRDNYEQYF. The CDR3 DNA follows: TGTGCCAGCAGCGGCCGGGACAACTACGAGCAGTACTTC.

This clone was seen a few times. The chain has TRBV7-8 and TRBJ2-7; TRBD2 might be the D (6 bases). The V gene lost 1 base and the J gene lost 2 bases, with 12 bases spanning the gap. The CDR3 sequence is 15 residues long. Germline assignment: CDR1 SGHVS and CDR2 FQNEAQ. CDR3 nucleotide sequence: TGTGCCAGCAGCTTAGTTGTTAGCGGAACCTACGAGCAGTACTTC. Translation: CASSLVVSGTYEQYF.

This clone occurred once. V usage is TRBV5-4 and J usage is TRBJ1-2, with TRBD1 as a possible D gene (6 bases). Germline V gene data show CDR1 as SGHNT and CDR2 as YYREEE (reference sequence). This CDR3 spans 15 amino acids. V gave up 2 bases and J gave up 0 bases, with 11 bases separating them. Written as DNA, the CDR3 is TGTGCCAGCAGCTTTACAGGGTTAGCTAACTATGGCTACACCTTC. It translates to CASSFTGLANYGYTF.

The chain joins TRBV6-5 to TRBJ2-3, with TRBD1 matching over 7 bases. The V segment lost 5 bases and the J segment 1 base; nucleotides outside the gene matches: 3. The CDR3 length is 14 residues. Germline-derived CDR1 and CDR2 are MNHEY and SVGAGI. In DNA form, the CDR3 reads TGTGCCAGCAGTCGGACAGGCCGCACAGATACGCAGTATTTT. This translates into CASSRTGRTDTQYF.

This chain joins TRBV27 and TRBJ2-7; TRBD2 matches 7 bases. Germline loops: CDR1 MNHEY, CDR2 SMNVEV (reference sequence). The ends lost 2 bases at V and 2 bases at J; junction bases unmatched: 3. The CDR3 covers 14 residues. The CDR3 reads CASSLSLAAYEQYF. The CDR3 region has the DNA TGTGCCAGCAGTTTAAGCCTAGCGGCCTACGAGCAGTACTTC.

The chain combines TRBV2 with TRBJ1-4; 9 positions match TRBD1. Germline CDR1 and CDR2: SNHLY and FYNNEI. V lost 0 bases to trimming and J lost 7 bases; unmatched junction nucleotides: 6. This CDR3 has 16 amino acids. CDR3 sequence: CASSEAGQGFGEKLFF. The CDR3 DNA sequence: TGTGCCAGCAGTGAAGCCGGACAGGGGTTTGGTGAAAAACTGTTTTTT.

V gene TRBV7-8 combines with J gene TRBJ1-6; D is possibly TRBD1 (6 bases). V dropped 6 bases and J dropped 7 bases, with 13 bases sitting between them. CDR1 SGHVS and CDR2 FQNEAQ come from the germline V gene. The CDR3 sequence is 14 residues long. The CDR3 DNA sequence: TGTGCCAGCAGGACCGGACAGAGGAATTCACCCCTCCACTTT. Its translation: CASRTGQRNSPLHF.